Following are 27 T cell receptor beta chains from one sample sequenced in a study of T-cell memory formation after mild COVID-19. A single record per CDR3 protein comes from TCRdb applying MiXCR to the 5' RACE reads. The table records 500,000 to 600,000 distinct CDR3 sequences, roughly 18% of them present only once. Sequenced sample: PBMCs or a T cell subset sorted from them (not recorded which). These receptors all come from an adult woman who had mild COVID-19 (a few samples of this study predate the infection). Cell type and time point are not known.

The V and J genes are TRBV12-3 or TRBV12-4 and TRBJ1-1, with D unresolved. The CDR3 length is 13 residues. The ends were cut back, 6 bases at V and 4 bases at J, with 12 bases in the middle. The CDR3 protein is CASRLDPTTEAFF. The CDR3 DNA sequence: TGTGCCAGCAGACTCGACCCGACCACTGAAGCTTTCTTT.

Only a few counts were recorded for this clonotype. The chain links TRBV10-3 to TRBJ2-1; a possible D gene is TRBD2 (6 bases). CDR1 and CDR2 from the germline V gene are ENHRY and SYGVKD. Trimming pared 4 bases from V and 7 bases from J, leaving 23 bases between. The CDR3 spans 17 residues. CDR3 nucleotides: TGTGCCATCAGTGGGTCCTACCGGGACTCCCTAGTGAATGAGCAGTTCTTC. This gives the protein CAISGSYRDSLVNEQFF.

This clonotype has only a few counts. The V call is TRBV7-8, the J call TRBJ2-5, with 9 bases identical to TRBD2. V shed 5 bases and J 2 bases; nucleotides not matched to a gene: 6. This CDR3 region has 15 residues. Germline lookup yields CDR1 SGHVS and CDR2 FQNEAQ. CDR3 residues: CASSPIAGAQETQYF. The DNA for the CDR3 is TGTGCCAGCAGCCCAATAGCGGGAGCTCAAGAGACCCAGTACTTC.

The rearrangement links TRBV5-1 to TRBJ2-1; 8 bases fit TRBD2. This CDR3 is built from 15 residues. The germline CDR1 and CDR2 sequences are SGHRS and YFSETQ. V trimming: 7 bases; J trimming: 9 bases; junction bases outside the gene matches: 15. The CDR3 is CASRPDPGGAGEQFF. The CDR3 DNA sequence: TGCGCCAGCCGACCCGATCCCGGGGGGGCAGGTGAGCAGTTCTTC. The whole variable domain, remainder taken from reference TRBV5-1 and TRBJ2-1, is KAGVTQTPRYLIKTRGQQVTLSCSPISGHRSVSWYQQTPGQGLQFLFEYFSETQRNKGNFPGRFSGRQFSNSRSEMNVSTLELGDSALYLCASRPDPGGAGEQFFGPGTRLTVL.

CDR3 amino acids: CASSPPQTYLYNEQFF. The CDR3 nucleotides are TGTGCCAGCAGCCCCCCGCAGACGTACCTATACAATGAGCAGTTCTTC. The gene calls are TRBV7-2 and TRBJ2-1; D is ambiguous. In germline, CDR1 is SGHTA, CDR2 FQGNSA. V was trimmed by 5 bases and J by 4 bases, leaving 18 bases between them. The CDR3 loop spans 16 amino acids.

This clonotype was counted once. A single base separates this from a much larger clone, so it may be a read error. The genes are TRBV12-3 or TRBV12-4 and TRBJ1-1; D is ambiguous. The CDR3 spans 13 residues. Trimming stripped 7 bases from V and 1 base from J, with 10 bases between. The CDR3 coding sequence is TGTGCCAGCAACCCTGGACGGAACACTGAAGCTTTCTTT. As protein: CASNPGRNTEAFF.

The CDR3 DNA reads TGTGCCAGCAGCCAAGTTTTCGAAGGTACCGGGGAGCTGTTTTTT. Protein sequence: CASSQVFEGTGELFF. The chain uses TRBV3-1 and TRBJ2-2; unclear D gene. The length of the CDR3 is 15 residues. Germline CDR1 and CDR2: LGHDT and YNNKEL (reference sequence). Deletions cut 1 base from V and 5 bases from J, with 11 bases between.

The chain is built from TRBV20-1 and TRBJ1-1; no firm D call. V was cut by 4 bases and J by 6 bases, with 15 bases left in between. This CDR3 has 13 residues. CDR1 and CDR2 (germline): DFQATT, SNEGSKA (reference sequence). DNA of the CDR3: TGCAGTGCTACCCCGGACGGCCCCCCTGAAGCTTTCTTT. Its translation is CSATPDGPPEAFF.

Here the CDR3 DNA reads TGCGCCAGCAGCTCGGGCGATGGGACCGGGGAGCTGTTTTTT. Protein product: CASSSGDGTGELFF. This chain joins TRBV5-1 and TRBJ2-2; unclear D gene. From germline, CDR1 is SGHRS and CDR2 YFSETQ. Trimming took 3 bases from V and 5 from J, leaving 11 bases between them. The CDR3 has 14 residues.

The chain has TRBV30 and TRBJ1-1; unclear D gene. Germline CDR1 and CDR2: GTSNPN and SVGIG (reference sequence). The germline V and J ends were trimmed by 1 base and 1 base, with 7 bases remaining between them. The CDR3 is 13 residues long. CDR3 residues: CAWSEDGNTEAFF. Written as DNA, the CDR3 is TGTGCCTGGAGTGAGGACGGGAACACTGAAGCTTTCTTT.

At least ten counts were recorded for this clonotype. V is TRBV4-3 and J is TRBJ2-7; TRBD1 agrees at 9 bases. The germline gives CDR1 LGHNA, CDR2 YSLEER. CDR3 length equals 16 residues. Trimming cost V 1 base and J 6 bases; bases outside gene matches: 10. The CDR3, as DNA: TGCGCCAGCAGCCAAGCCCGGACAGGGGCAAAAGGCGAGCAGTACTTC. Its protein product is CASSQARTGAKGEQYF.

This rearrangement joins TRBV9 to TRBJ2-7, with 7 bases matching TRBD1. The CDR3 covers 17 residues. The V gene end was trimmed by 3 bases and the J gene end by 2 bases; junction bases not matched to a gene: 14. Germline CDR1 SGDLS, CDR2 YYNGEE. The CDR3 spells CASSGHPTGPHPYEQYF. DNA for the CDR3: TGTGCCAGCAGCGGCCACCCGACAGGGCCCCATCCCTACGAGCAGTACTTC.

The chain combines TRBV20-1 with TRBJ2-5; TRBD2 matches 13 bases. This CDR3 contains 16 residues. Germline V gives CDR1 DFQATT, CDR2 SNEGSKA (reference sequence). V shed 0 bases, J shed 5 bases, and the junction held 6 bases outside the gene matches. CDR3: CSAREGELAGGETQYF. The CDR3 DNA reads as TGCAGTGCTAGAGAAGGGGAACTAGCGGGGGGGGAGACCCAGTACTTC.

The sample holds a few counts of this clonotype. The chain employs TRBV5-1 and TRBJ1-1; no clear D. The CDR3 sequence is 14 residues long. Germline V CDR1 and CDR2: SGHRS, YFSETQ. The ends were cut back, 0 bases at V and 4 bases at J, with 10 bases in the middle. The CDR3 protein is CASSLAGRGTEAFF. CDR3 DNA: TGCGCCAGCAGCTTGGCAGGTCGGGGCACTGAAGCTTTCTTT.

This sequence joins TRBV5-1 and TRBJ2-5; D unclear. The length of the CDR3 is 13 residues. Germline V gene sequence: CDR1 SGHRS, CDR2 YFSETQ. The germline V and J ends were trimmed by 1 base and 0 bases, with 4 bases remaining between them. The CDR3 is CASSLNNQETQYF. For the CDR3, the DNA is TGCGCCAGCAGCTTGAACAACCAAGAGACCCAGTACTTC.

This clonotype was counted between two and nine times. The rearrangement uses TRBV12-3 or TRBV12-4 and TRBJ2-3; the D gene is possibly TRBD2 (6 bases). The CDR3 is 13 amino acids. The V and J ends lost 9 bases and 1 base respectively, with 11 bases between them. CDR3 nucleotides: TGTGCCAGTAGTAGGAGGGGCACAGATACGCAGTATTTT. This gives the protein CASSRRGTDTQYF.

Here the CDR3 DNA reads TGTGCCAGCAGCTTCATTATTTCCGTGGTCCAAGAGACCCAGTACTTC. Translated: CASSFIISVVQETQYF. This chain joins TRBV5-5 and TRBJ2-5, with D unclear. Germline values: CDR1 SGHKS, CDR2 YYEKEE (reference sequence). This CDR3 is built from 16 residues. Trimming removed 2 bases from V and 1 base from J, with 15 bases in between.

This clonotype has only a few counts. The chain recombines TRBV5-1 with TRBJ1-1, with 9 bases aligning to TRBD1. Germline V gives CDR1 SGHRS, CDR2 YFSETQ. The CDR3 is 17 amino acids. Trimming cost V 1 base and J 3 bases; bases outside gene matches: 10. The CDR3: CASSLRPSGQGYTEAFF. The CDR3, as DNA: TGCGCCAGCAGCTTGCGACCGTCGGGACAGGGTTACACTGAAGCTTTCTTT.

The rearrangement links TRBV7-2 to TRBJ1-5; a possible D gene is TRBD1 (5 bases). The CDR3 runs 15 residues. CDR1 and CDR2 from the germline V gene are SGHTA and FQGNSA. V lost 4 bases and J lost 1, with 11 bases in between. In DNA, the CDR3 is TGTGCCAGCAGCTCGTCCGGGGCGAGCAATCAGCCCCAGCATTTT. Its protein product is CASSSSGASNQPQHF.

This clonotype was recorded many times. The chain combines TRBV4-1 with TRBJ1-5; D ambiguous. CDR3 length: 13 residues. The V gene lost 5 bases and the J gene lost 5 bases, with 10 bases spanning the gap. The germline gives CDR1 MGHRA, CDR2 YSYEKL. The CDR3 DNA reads TGCGCCAGCAGCTTTGGCGGGGATCAGCCCCAGCATTTT. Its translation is CASSFGGDQPQHF.

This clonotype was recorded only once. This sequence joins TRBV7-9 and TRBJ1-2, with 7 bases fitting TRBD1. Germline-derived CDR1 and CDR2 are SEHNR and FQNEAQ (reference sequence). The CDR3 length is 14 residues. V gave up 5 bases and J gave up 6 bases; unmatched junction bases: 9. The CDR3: CASSLTGKRDGYTF. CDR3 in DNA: TGTGCCAGCAGCCTGACAGGGAAACGGGATGGCTACACCTTC.

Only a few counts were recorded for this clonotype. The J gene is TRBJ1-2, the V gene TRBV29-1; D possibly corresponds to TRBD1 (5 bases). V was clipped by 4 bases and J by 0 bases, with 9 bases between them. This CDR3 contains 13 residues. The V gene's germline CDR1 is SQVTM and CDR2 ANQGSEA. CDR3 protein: CSVVGETNYGYTF. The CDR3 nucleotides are TGCAGCGTTGTGGGGGAAACTAACTATGGCTACACCTTC. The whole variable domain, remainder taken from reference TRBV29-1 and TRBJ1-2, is SAVISQKPSRDICQRGTSLTIQCQVDSQVTMMFWYRQQPGQSLTLIATANQGSEATYESGFVIDKFPISRPNLTFSTLTVSNMSPEDSSIYLCSVVGETNYGYTFGSGTRLTVV.

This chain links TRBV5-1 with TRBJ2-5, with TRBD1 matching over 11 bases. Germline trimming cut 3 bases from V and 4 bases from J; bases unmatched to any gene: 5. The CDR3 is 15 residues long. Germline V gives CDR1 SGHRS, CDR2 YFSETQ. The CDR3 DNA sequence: TGCGCCAGCAGCTGGACAGGGGGCTTAGGAGAGACCCAGTACTTC. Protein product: CASSWTGGLGETQYF.

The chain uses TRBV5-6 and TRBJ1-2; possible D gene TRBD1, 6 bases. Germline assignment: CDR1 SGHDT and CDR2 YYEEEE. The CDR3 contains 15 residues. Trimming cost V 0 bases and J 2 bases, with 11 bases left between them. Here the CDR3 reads CASSLVEGGNYGYTF. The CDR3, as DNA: TGTGCCAGCAGCTTGGTAGAAGGGGGAAACTATGGCTACACCTTC.

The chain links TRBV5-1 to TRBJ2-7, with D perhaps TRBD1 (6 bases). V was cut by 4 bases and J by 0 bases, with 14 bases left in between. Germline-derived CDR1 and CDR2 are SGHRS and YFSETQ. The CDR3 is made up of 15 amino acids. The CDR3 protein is CASSLQDSSSYEQYF. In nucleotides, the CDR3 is TGCGCCAGCAGCCTCCAGGACAGCAGCTCCTACGAGCAGTACTTC. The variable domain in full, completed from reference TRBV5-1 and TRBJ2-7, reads KAGVTQTPRYLIKTRGQQVTLSCSPISGHRSVSWYQQTPGQGLQFLFEYFSETQRNKGNFPGRFSGRQFSNSRSEMNVSTLELGDSALYLCASSLQDSSSYEQYFGPGTRLTVT.

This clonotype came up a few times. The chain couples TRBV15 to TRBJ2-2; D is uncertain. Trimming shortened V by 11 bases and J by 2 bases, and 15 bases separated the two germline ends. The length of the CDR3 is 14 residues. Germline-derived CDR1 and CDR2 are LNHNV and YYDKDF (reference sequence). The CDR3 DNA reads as TGTGCCGTTACAGAAACCCTCAACACCGGGGAGCTGTTTTTT. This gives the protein CAVTETLNTGELFF. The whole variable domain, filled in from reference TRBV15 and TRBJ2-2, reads DAMVIQNPRYQVTQFGKPVTLSCSQTLNHNVMYWYQQKSSQAPKLLFHYYDKDFNNEADTPDNFQSRRPNTSFCFLDIRSPGLGDTAMYLCAVTETLNTGELFFGEGSRLTVL.

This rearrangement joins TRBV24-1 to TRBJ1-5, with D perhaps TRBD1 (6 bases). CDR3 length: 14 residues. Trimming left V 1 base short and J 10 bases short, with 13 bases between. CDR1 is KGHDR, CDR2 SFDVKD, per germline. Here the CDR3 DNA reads TGTGCCACCAGTGATTTCGAGGGGGGAGGACCCCAGCATTTT. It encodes CATSDFEGGGPQHF.